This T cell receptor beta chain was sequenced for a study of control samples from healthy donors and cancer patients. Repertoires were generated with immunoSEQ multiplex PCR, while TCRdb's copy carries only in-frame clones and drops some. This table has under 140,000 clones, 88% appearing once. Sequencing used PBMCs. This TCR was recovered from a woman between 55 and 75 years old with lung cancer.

CDR3 coding DNA: TGTGCCAGCAGTTCCCCCGCGAGGGTCGGCTACACCTTC. It yields the protein CASSSPARVGYTF. This sequence joins TRBV6-5 and TRBJ1-2, with D uncertain. CDR3 length equals 13 residues. Germline lookup yields CDR1 MNHEY and CDR2 SVGAGI. V was trimmed by 4 bases and J by 8 bases, leaving 14 bases between them.